What follows describes a single TCR beta chain. The record originates from a study of blood T cell repertoires in COVID-19. Background on the study: Sample material is recorded as cDNA or gDNA derived from T cells, B-cell-depleted T cells, or PBMCs.

Profiling relied on immunoSEQ multiplex PCR, and the TCRdb table lists in-frame clones only, not all of them. This sample has some 98,000 clones, with around 80% found just once. CDR3 size: 13 residues. Trimming shortened V by 0 bases and J by 5 bases, and 7 bases separated the two germline ends. Germline V lookup: CDR1 ENHRY, CDR2 SYGVKD. Sequences were obtained from peripheral blood. The chain joins TRBV10-3 to TRBJ2-5, with a possible D match to TRBD1 (5 bases). The sequence derives from a human donor in a cohort sampled during active COVID-19. The CDR3 loop reads CAISESRQETQYF. The CDR3 coding sequence is TGTGCCATCAGTGAGTCCCGACAGGAGACCCAGTACTTC.